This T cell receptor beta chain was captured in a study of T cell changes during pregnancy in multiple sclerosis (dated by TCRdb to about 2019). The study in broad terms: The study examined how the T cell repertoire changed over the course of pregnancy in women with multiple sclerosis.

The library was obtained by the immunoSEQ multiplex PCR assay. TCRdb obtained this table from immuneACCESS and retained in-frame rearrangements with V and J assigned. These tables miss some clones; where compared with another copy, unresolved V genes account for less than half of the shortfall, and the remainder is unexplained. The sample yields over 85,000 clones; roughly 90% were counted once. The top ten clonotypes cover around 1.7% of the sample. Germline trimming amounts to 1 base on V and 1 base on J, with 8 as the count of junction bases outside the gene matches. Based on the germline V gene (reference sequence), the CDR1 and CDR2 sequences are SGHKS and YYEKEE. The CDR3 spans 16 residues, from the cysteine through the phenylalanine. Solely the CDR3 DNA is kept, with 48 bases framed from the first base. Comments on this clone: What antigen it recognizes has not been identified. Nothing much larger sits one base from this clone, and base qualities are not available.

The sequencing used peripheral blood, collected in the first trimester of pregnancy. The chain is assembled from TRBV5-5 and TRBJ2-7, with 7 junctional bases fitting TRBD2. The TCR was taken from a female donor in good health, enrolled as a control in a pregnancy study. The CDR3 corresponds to CASSLTPRGSSYEQYF. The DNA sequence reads TGTGCCAGCAGCTTGACCCCGCGGGGGTCTTCCTACGAGCAGTACTTC.